The clone carrying this TCR beta chain was observed a few times. Antigen unknown. Other DNA sequences within the sample encode an identical CDR3. The CDR3 is made up of 15 amino acids. From germline, CDR1 is MGHDK and CDR2 SYGVNS. With 3 bases clipped from V and 4 bases from J, the junction kept 5 bases outside the gene matches. This entry comes from a study of shared clonotypes between healthy human individuals. Study context: Three CD4 naive, three CD4 memory, two CD8 naive and one CD8 memory plate were used per donor. Study findings and constraints: Represented diversity, genetic and exposure-history alike, was limited by few donors. Rarefaction analysis demonstrated incomplete sorted-subset sequencing notwithstanding large depth.

Only in-frame clones appear in the TCRdb table, and some are missing; sequencing was by immunoSEQ multiplex PCR. The data contain 950,000 to 1,300,000 clones, around four fifths of them singletons. This TCR came from a man in his late teens or twenties in good health. The J gene is TRBJ2-2, the V gene TRBV25-1; 7 bases fit TRBD1. Sequenced: memory CD4+ T cells sorted from blood. Noted subset: CD45RA-negative fraction. CDR3 DNA sequence: TGTGCCAGCAGTGACCCGGGACAGCCCACCGGGGAGCTGTTTTTT. Translation: CASSDPGQPTGELFF.